These 26 T cell receptor beta chains share one sample of origin, sequenced in a study of blood T cell repertoires in COVID-19. Generated by immunoSEQ multiplex PCR, the TCRdb table keeps only in-frame clones and is missing some. The repertoire holds roughly 400,000 clones, with 88% as singletons. Sequencing used PBMCs or T cells enriched from blood (not recorded which). The receptor source for this set is a young woman who had been exposed to COVID-19.

The V gene is TRBV10-2, the J gene TRBJ1-5; tentative D call: TRBD1 (6 bases). With 3 bases removed from V and 2 bases from J, the gap between germline ends came to 14 bases. Germline CDR1 is WSHSY and CDR2 is SAAADI. CDR3 size: 16 residues. The CDR3: CASSENRVGGNQPQHF. The CDR3 DNA reads as TGCGCCAGCAGTGAAAACAGGGTAGGGGGCAATCAGCCCCAGCATTTT.

This clone was seen more than once but under ten times. This chain uses TRBV6-4 with TRBJ2-3, with 7 bases lining up with TRBD2. The V gene's germline CDR1 is MRHNA and CDR2 SNTAGT. The CDR3 extends over 15 amino acids. V lost 6 bases to trimming and J lost 5 bases; unmatched junction nucleotides: 11. CDR3 amino acids: CASRSGLGVKDTQYF. CDR3 sequence (DNA): TGTGCCAGCAGATCCGGACTAGGGGTGAAAGATACGCAGTATTTT.

V gene TRBV19 combines with J gene TRBJ1-5; tentative D call: TRBD1 (6 bases). This CDR3 contains 14 residues. Looked up from germline, CDR1 is LNHDA and CDR2 is SQIVND (reference sequence). Trimming took 6 bases from V and 2 from J, leaving 11 bases between them. DNA for the CDR3: TGTGCCAGTAGGAACAGGGAAGGCAATCAGCCCCAGCATTTT. Residues: CASRNREGNQPQHF.

This clone was found a few times. This sample also contains other DNA sequences that code for the same CDR3. The CDR3 bases are TGCAGTGCTAGAGCTTATGGCTACACCTTC. Protein: CSARAYGYTF. The chain recombines TRBV20-1 with TRBJ1-2; no reliable D call. The V end lost 1 base, the J end lost 5 bases, and 2 bases lay between the germline ends. The CDR3 runs to 10 residues. Germline loops: CDR1 DFQATT, CDR2 SNEGSKA (reference sequence).

The gene calls are TRBV6-9 and TRBJ2-1; no firm D call. Germline assignment: CDR1 MNHGY and CDR2 SVAAGI. The CDR3 is made up of 14 amino acids. The CDR3 protein is CPLHPRFIYNEQFF. In nucleotides, the CDR3 is TGTCCCCTTCACCCGAGGTTCATCTACAATGAGCAGTTCTTC.

The rearrangement uses TRBV6-5 and TRBJ2-7; maybe TRBD1 (9 bases). This CDR3 has 14 residues. V was shortened by 6 bases and J by 5 bases, with 17 bases between the two germline ends. The germline V gene encodes CDR1 MNHEY and CDR2 SVGAGI. The CDR3 sequence is CASSGGGQGNEQYF. As DNA, the CDR3 is TGTGCCAGCAGCGGGGGGGGACAGGGTAACGAGCAGTACTTC.

The chain uses TRBV9 and TRBJ1-4; D unclear. The V gene's germline CDR1 is SGDLS and CDR2 YYNGEE. The V gene lost 0 bases and the J gene lost 7 bases, with 16 bases spanning the gap. The CDR3 loop spans 16 amino acids. The CDR3 coding sequence is TGTGCCAGCAGCGTAGGGGGTCTCCTTCGGGGTGAAAAACTGTTTTTT. Its translation: CASSVGGLLRGEKLFF.

This clone has more than one count but fewer than ten. J is TRBJ1-6 and V is TRBV7-9; 9 bases align to TRBD1. Trimming cost V 5 bases and J 10 bases; bases outside gene matches: 6. CDR3 length: 14 residues. The V gene's germline CDR1 is SEHNR and CDR2 FQNEAQ (reference sequence). The CDR3 sequence is CASSTGGATSPLHF. The CDR3 DNA follows: TGTGCCAGCAGCACAGGGGGCGCGACATCACCCCTCCACTTT.

The gene calls are TRBV28 and TRBJ1-5, with 7 bases fitting TRBD1. V lost 7 bases and J lost 7; bases outside the gene matches: 7. The CDR3 totals 13 residues. Germline V gives CDR1 MDHEN, CDR2 SYDVKM. The CDR3 region has the DNA TGTGCCAGCATTACCTCGGACAGGCAGCCCCAGCATTTT. It yields the protein CASITSDRQPQHF.

V usage is TRBV9 and J usage is TRBJ1-6; the D gene is possibly TRBD1 (5 bases). V was pared by 3 bases and J by 7 bases, with 11 bases between. The CDR3 totals 14 residues. Germline CDR1 and CDR2: SGDLS and YYNGEE. The CDR3 sequence: CASSARQTNSPLHF. CDR3 nucleotide sequence: TGTGCCAGCAGCGCTAGACAGACCAATTCACCCCTCCACTTT.

The chain has TRBV30 and TRBJ1-6; D is ambiguous. CDR1 is GTSNPN, CDR2 SVGIG, per germline (reference sequence). V lost 2 bases and J 8 bases, leaving 4 bases between the germline ends. This CDR3 region has 11 residues. CDR3 region: CAWSSYSPLHF. The DNA of the CDR3 is TGTGCCTGGAGTTCTTATTCACCCCTCCACTTT.

This clone was seen only a few times. V gene TRBV2 combines with J gene TRBJ1-5, with D possibly matching TRBD1 (6 bases). From germline, CDR1 is SNHLY and CDR2 FYNNEI. CDR3 length: 14 residues. V shed 3 bases and J shed 6 bases, with 12 bases lying between them. DNA of the CDR3: TGTGCCAGCAGTGAGGCAGGGGTAACTCAGCCCCAGCATTTT. Its protein is CASSEAGVTQPQHF.

This sequence joins TRBV4-2 and TRBJ2-2, with TRBD2 identical over 11 bases. V lost 0 bases and J lost 4; bases outside the gene matches: 7. Germline assignment: CDR1 LGHNA and CDR2 YNFKEQ. The CDR3 totals 18 residues. The CDR3 here is CASSQDLTSGVFTGELFF. CDR3 nucleotide sequence: TGTGCCAGCAGCCAAGATCTGACTAGCGGGGTGTTCACCGGGGAGCTGTTTTTT.

V is TRBV5-4 and J is TRBJ2-1; D is possibly TRBD2 (5 bases). The CDR3 spans 15 residues. Between the trimmed V and J ends, which lost 5 bases and 2 bases, there was a span of 14 bases. Germline lookup yields CDR1 SGHNT and CDR2 YYREEE (reference sequence). The DNA of the CDR3 is TGTGCCAGCAGACGAGCGAGCGGAACCTACAATGAGCAGTTCTTC. Its protein product is CASRRASGTYNEQFF. Looking up the rest from reference TRBV5-4 and TRBJ2-1 gives the full variable domain: ETGVTQSPTHLIKTRGQQVTLRCSSQSGHNTVSWYQQALGQGPQFIFQYYREEENGRGNFPPRFSGLQFPNYSSELNVNALELDDSALYLCASRRASGTYNEQFFGPGTRLTVL.

The gene calls are TRBV4-2 and TRBJ2-3, with no clear D. V lost 1 base, J lost 1 base, and 9 bases lay in between. The germline CDR1 and CDR2 sequences are LGHNA and YNFKEQ. The length of the CDR3 is 15 residues. The CDR3 bases are TGTGCCAGCAGCCAAGGAACGACTGGCACAGATACGCAGTATTTT. Its protein product is CASSQGTTGTDTQYF.

The genes are TRBV7-2 and TRBJ2-7, with a possible D match to TRBD1 (6 bases). Trimming stripped 1 base from V and 2 bases from J, with 12 bases between. The germline CDR1 and CDR2 sequences are SGHTA and FQGNSA. This CDR3 spans 15 amino acids. DNA of the CDR3: TGTGCCAGCAGCTTAGAGGGACACATTCCCTACGAGCAGTACTTC. Translated: CASSLEGHIPYEQYF.

The V and J genes are TRBV9 and TRBJ1-6, with D uncertain. Trimming removed 3 bases at V and 9 bases at J, with 10 bases between. Germline V gene lookup returns CDR1 SGDLS and CDR2 YYNGEE. The CDR3 runs to 13 residues. The CDR3 DNA is TGTGCCAGCAGCGCAGACATCACTTCACCCCTCCACTTT. The encoded protein is CASSADITSPLHF.

In this sample, this clone turned up once. The chain carries TRBV5-8 and TRBJ2-3; a weak D match, TRBD2 (6 bases). The CDR3 totals 14 residues. Trimming took off 4 bases at V and 2 bases at J, with 11 bases between the two ends. Germline values: CDR1 SGHTS, CDR2 YDEGEE. CDR3 sequence: CASSRGGFTDTQYF. The DNA of the CDR3 is TGTGCCAGCAGCCGAGGAGGGTTCACAGATACGCAGTATTTT.

This clone was observed a few times. The chain has TRBV15 and TRBJ1-1; perhaps TRBD1 as D (5 bases). V lost 4 bases and J lost 0, with 6 bases in between. The CDR3 spans 13 residues. Germline V gene sequence: CDR1 LNHNV, CDR2 YYDKDF (reference sequence). The CDR3: CATSKGVNTEAFF. In DNA, the CDR3 is TGTGCCACCAGCAAAGGGGTGAACACTGAAGCTTTCTTT.

On this clone: Other DNA sequences from this sample encode an identical CDR3 as well. This chain connects TRBV28 to TRBJ2-5; 9 bases align to TRBD2. The germline V gene has CDR1 MDHEN and CDR2 SYDVKM. This CDR3 is 14 amino acids long. After removal of 2 bases from V and 4 bases from J, the junction contained 2 bases not matched to a gene. The CDR3 region has the DNA TGTGCCAGCAGTTTAGCGGGGGGGCCAGAGACCCAGTACTTC. The encoded protein is CASSLAGGPETQYF. The full variable domain, completed using reference TRBV28 and TRBJ2-5, is DVKVTQSSRYLVKRTGEKVFLECVQDMDHENMFWYRQDPGLGLRLIYFSYDVKMKEKGDIPEGYSVSREKKERFSLILESASTNQTSMYLCASSLAGGPETQYFGPGTRLLVL.

The chain couples TRBV18 to TRBJ1-1, with 8 bases identical to TRBD1. This CDR3 has 16 amino acids. The V gene's germline CDR1 is KGHSH and CDR2 LQKENI. V trimming: 3 bases; J trimming: 4 bases; junction bases outside the gene matches: 10. The CDR3 DNA reads TGTGCCAGCTCACCTGGGTTGACAGGGGACGGCACTGAAGCTTTCTTT. Amino acid sequence: CASSPGLTGDGTEAFF.

V gene TRBV7-2 combines with J gene TRBJ2-5; tentative D call: TRBD1 (5 bases). V was cut by 5 bases and J by 3 bases, with 10 bases left in between. Per the germline V gene, CDR1 is SGHTA and CDR2 is FQGNSA. The CDR3 has 13 residues. The CDR3 sequence is CASSPPGKETQYF. Here the CDR3 DNA reads TGTGCCAGCAGCCCCCCAGGGAAAGAGACCCAGTACTTC.

The chain has TRBV28 and TRBJ2-7; D perhaps matches TRBD1 (6 bases). Trimming cost V 5 bases and J 2 bases, with 10 bases left between them. CDR3 length: 13 amino acids. CDR1 MDHEN and CDR2 SYDVKM come from the germline V gene. In nucleotides, the CDR3 is TGTGCCAGCAGTCACAGGGAGACCTACGAGCAGTACTTC. It encodes CASSHRETYEQYF.

This clone appeared once. V gene TRBV6-5 combines with J gene TRBJ2-7, with D possibly TRBD1 on 5 matching bases. CDR1 and CDR2 (germline): MNHEY, SVGAGI. Trimming pared 2 bases from V and 2 bases from J, leaving 10 bases between. This CDR3 comprises 14 residues. The CDR3: CASSYGAGPYEQYF. The CDR3 nucleotides are TGTGCCAGCAGTTACGGGGCAGGGCCCTACGAGCAGTACTTC.

The rearrangement links TRBV5-4 to TRBJ1-1; D is perhaps TRBD1 (6 bases). V was clipped by 0 bases and J by 5 bases, with 14 bases between them. The CDR3 extends over 15 amino acids. Germline V gene lookup returns CDR1 SGHNT and CDR2 YYREEE (reference sequence). CDR3 protein: CASSLAPGERTEAFF. The CDR3 bases are TGTGCCAGCAGCTTGGCCCCAGGGGAGCGAACTGAAGCTTTCTTT.

The J gene is TRBJ2-1, the V gene TRBV19; possibly TRBD1 for D (5 bases). Germline CDR1 reads LNHDA; CDR2 reads SQIVND (reference sequence). V dropped 3 bases and J dropped 3 bases, with 12 bases sitting between them. This CDR3 has 15 amino acids. In DNA, the CDR3 is TGTGCCAGTAGTATTCGGCAGGGTCTCTACAATGAGCAGTTCTTC. It specifies CASSIRQGLYNEQFF.